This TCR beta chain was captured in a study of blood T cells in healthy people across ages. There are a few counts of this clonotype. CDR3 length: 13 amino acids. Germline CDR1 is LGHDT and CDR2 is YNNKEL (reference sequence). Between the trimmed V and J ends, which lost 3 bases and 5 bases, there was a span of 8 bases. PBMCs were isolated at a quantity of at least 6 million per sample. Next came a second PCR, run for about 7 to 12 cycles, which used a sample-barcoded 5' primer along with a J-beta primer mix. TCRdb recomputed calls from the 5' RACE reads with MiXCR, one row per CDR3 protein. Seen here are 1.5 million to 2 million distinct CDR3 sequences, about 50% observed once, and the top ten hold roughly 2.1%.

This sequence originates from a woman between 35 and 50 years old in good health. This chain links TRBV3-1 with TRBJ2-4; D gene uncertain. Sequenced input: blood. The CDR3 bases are TGTGCCAGCAGCCACGGGCAGCAAAACATTCAGTACTTC. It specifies CASSHGQQNIQYF.